Reported below is one TCR beta chain. Its antigen is still unknown. This entry belongs to a study of vaccination effects on CD4 cells after COVID-19. The study, taken as a whole, reports: Within healthy vaccinees, only 1 of 255 vaccine-induced clones displayed cross-reactivity with common cold coronaviruses. Infection-derived and vaccine-derived clones contracted markedly late after vaccination.

Libraries were prepared by immunoSEQ multiplex PCR; TCRdb keeps only in-frame clonotypes and omits some of them. The sample yields tens of thousands of clones, more than 60% seen once. Sequencing was preceded by expansion of antigen-specific CD4+ T cells with viral peptide pools in the ViraFEST assay. Once cultured for about 9 days, the cells underwent separation to obtain CD4+ T cells. Nucleocapsid antibodies were negative in the vaccine recipients, who had never had SARS-CoV-2 infection. Roughly 2.1 million PBMC per well received 10 IU/ml IL-2 and approximately 11 ug/ml peptides in culture. Replacing half the medium with IL-2 medium was done on days 3 and 7. Sample: CD4+ T cells from PBMCs cultured with SARS-CoV-2 spike peptides, taken before COVID-19 vaccination. This receptor was identified in a human donor who received a COVID-19 vaccine.

Here the CDR3 DNA reads TGCGCCAGCAGCCCCGGGGGCCCCGGCGGCAATGAGCAGTTCTTC. Translation: CASSPGGPGGNEQFF. This chain connects TRBV5-1 to TRBJ2-1; D is perhaps TRBD1 or TRBD2 (6 bases each). The CDR3 sequence is 15 residues long. Between the trimmed V and J ends, which lost 4 bases and 6 bases, there was a span of 17 bases. Germline CDR1 reads SGHRS; CDR2 reads YFSETQ. The full variable domain, rest sourced from reference TRBV5-1 and TRBJ2-1, is KAGVTQTPRYLIKTRGQQVTLSCSPISGHRSVSWYQQTPGQGLQFLFEYFSETQRNKGNFPGRFSGRQFSNSRSEMNVSTLELGDSALYLCASSPGGPGGNEQFFGPGTRLTVL.